The 30 T cell receptor beta chains below come from one sample, sequenced in a study of T cell responses to AZD1222 COVID-19 vaccine. Method: immunoSEQ multiplex PCR; TCRdb's copy keeps in-frame clones and lacks some. The top ten hold around 5% of the sample, which has about 140,000 clones, 93% seen once. This specimen was peripheral blood, taken on day 0 of AZD1222 vaccination. The receptors come from an adult in good health.

This rearrangement joins TRBV6-5 to TRBJ2-7; 7 bases align to TRBD1. The ends lost 6 bases at V and 1 base at J; junction bases unmatched: 9. CDR3 length equals 15 residues. The germline gives CDR1 MNHEY, CDR2 SVGAGI. The CDR3 sequence is CASRHPTGLSYEQYF. CDR3 sequence (DNA): TGTGCCAGCAGACACCCGACAGGGCTTTCCTACGAGCAGTACTTC.

The gene calls are TRBV19 and TRBJ2-7; 12 positions agree with TRBD2. Germline CDR1 is LNHDA and CDR2 is SQIVND (reference sequence). V gave up 6 bases and J gave up 3 bases; unmatched junction bases: 6. This CDR3 is 15 amino acids long. CDR3 loop: CASSFGLAGIYEQYF. The CDR3 nucleotides are TGTGCCAGTAGCTTTGGACTAGCGGGGATCTACGAGCAGTACTTC.

The rearrangement links TRBV6-5 to TRBJ2-2, with 14 bases aligning to TRBD2. The CDR3 extends over 16 amino acids. V lost 4 bases, J lost 4 bases, and 2 bases stayed unmatched. CDR1 is MNHEY and CDR2 is SVGAGI in the germline V gene. The CDR3 DNA reads TGTGCCAGCAGTTTCGGACTAGCGGGAGGCACCGGGGAGCTGTTTTTT. Protein product: CASSFGLAGGTGELFF.

The chain couples TRBV3-1 (or the pseudogene TRBV3-2) to TRBJ1-2; unclear D gene. Germline V CDR1 and CDR2: LGHDT, YNNKEL (reference sequence). V lost 3 bases and J lost 7, with 9 bases in between. This CDR3 region has 12 residues. The CDR3, as DNA: TGTGCCAGCAGCCATGTTGAACGTGGCTACACCTTC. Translating it yields CASSHVERGYTF.

The chain has TRBV10-3 and TRBJ1-5; D perhaps matches TRBD1 (6 bases). Germline V lookup: CDR1 ENHRY, CDR2 SYGVKD. V gave up 2 bases and J gave up 6 bases, with 11 bases separating them. This CDR3 comprises 14 residues. As DNA, the CDR3 is TGTGCCATCAGTGAGGCAGGGGATGGTCAGCCCCAGCATTTT. Translating gives CAISEAGDGQPQHF.

This clone has only one observation. The chain joins TRBV5-5 to TRBJ2-1; no definite D call. Germline CDR1 and CDR2: SGHKS and YYEKEE (reference sequence). The CDR3 covers 13 residues. V lost 0 bases and J lost 6, with 7 bases in between. CDR3 DNA sequence: TGTGCCAGCAGCTTGGTCCAGGCCAATGAGCAGTTCTTC. This translates into CASSLVQANEQFF.

The rearrangement uses TRBV29-1 and TRBJ1-2; D remains ambiguous. V gave up 5 bases and J gave up 2 bases, with 3 bases separating them. The CDR3 is 10 residues long. Germline CDR1 and CDR2: SQVTM and ANQGSEA. DNA of the CDR3: TGCAGCGTTAAAAACTATGGCTACACCTTC. Translation gives CSVKNYGYTF.

The CDR3 sequence: CASSQVRDGNTIYF. In nucleotides, the CDR3 is TGTGCCAGCAGCCAAGTGAGGGATGGAAACACCATATATTTT. J is TRBJ1-3 and V is TRBV4-2; D is unclear. The V end lost 1 base, the J end lost 3 bases, and 7 bases lay between the germline ends. The CDR3 loop spans 14 amino acids. CDR1 is LGHNA and CDR2 is YNFKEQ in the germline V gene.

The chain combines TRBV2 with TRBJ1-2; D possibly corresponds to TRBD1 (6 bases). Germline lookup yields CDR1 SNHLY and CDR2 FYNNEI. The ends were cut back, 6 bases at V and 8 bases at J, with 16 bases in the middle. The CDR3 spans 13 residues. Here the CDR3 reads CASRRTGTQGYTF. The CDR3 DNA reads TGTGCCAGCAGACGGACCGGGACACAAGGCTACACCTTC.

This chain links TRBV5-1 with TRBJ2-7, with D maybe TRBD1 (7 bases). Germline lookup yields CDR1 SGHRS and CDR2 YFSETQ. V was trimmed by 4 bases and J by 0 bases, leaving 14 bases between them. The CDR3 contains 15 residues. Written as DNA, the CDR3 is TGCGCCAGCAGCCCAGGGGGGTGGAGCTCCTACGAGCAGTACTTC. This encodes CASSPGGWSSYEQYF. Combining the CDR3 with reference TRBV5-1 and TRBJ2-7 gives the whole variable domain KAGVTQTPRYLIKTRGQQVTLSCSPISGHRSVSWYQQTPGQGLQFLFEYFSETQRNKGNFPGRFSGRQFSNSRSEMNVSTLELGDSALYLCASSPGGWSSYEQYFGPGTRLTVT.

V gene TRBV6-5 combines with J gene TRBJ1-1; D remains unclear. The CDR3 is 14 residues long. V was trimmed by 6 bases and J by 5 bases, leaving 16 bases between them. The germline gives CDR1 MNHEY, CDR2 SVGAGI. CDR3 region: CASSLVKTLTEAFF. The DNA for the CDR3 is TGTGCCAGCAGCTTGGTTAAGACTTTGACTGAAGCTTTCTTT.

This rearrangement joins TRBV5-4 to TRBJ2-3; TRBD2 aligns across 13 bases. The trim removed 4 bases at V and 2 bases at J, leaving 4 bases unmatched. The CDR3 has 16 residues. Per germline, CDR1 SGHNT and CDR2 YYREEE (reference sequence). This chain's CDR3 is CASSPGLAGNTDTQYF. CDR3 coding DNA: TGTGCCAGCAGCCCGGGACTAGCGGGAAACACAGATACGCAGTATTTT.

The chain combines TRBV11-3 with TRBJ2-3; TRBD2 might be the D (5 bases). The CDR3 is 15 amino acids. Germline CDR1 reads SGHNT; CDR2 reads YENEEA. V was trimmed by 5 bases and J by 2 bases, leaving 14 bases between them. The CDR3 is CASSGGTGYTDTQYF. As DNA, the CDR3 is TGTGCCAGCAGCGGAGGTACCGGCTACACAGATACGCAGTATTTT. The full variable domain, rest sourced from reference TRBV11-3 and TRBJ2-3, is EAGVVQSPRYKIIEKKQPVAFWCNPISGHNTLYWYLQNLGQGPELLIRYENEEAVDDSQLPKDRFSAERLKGVDSTLKIQPAELGDSAVYLCASSGGTGYTDTQYFGPGTRLTVL.

The sample holds one count of this clone. J is TRBJ2-7 and V is TRBV6-5; 8 bases are a match to TRBD2. CDR1 and CDR2 (germline): MNHEY, SVGAGI. The CDR3 length is 15 residues. Trimming at V came to 5 bases and at J to 2 bases, leaving 8 bases not matched to a gene. The DNA of the CDR3 is TGTGCCAGCAGTCGTGGGACTAGTATCGCCTACGAGCAGTACTTC. This codes for CASSRGTSIAYEQYF.

J is TRBJ2-2 and V is TRBV5-4; 7 nucleotides agree with TRBD1. CDR1 is SGHNT and CDR2 is YYREEE in the germline V gene (reference sequence). Trimming took 4 bases from V and 0 from J; bases not matched to a gene: 6. The CDR3 is 16 residues long. Written as DNA, the CDR3 is TGTGCCAGCAGCCCCTTCGGACAGGCGAACACCGGGGAGCTGTTTTTT. Translation: CASSPFGQANTGELFF.

The chain links TRBV7-9 to TRBJ1-2; no clear D gene. Trimming pared 1 base from V and 0 bases from J, leaving 15 bases between. CDR1 is SEHNR, CDR2 FQNEAQ, per germline (reference sequence). The CDR3 spans 17 residues. In DNA, the CDR3 is TGTGCCAGCAGCTTAGTCGGACGCTGGACGACTAACTATGGCTACACCTTC. Translating gives CASSLVGRWTTNYGYTF.

The rearrangement joins TRBV7-6 to TRBJ1-1; 7 nucleotides line up with TRBD1. This CDR3 comprises 14 residues. V shed 5 bases, J shed 1 base, and the junction held 4 bases outside the gene matches. CDR1 is SGHVS, CDR2 FNYEAQ, per germline. This chain's CDR3 is CASSLRQGNTEAFF. CDR3 sequence (DNA): TGTGCCAGCAGCCTTCGACAGGGGAACACTGAAGCTTTCTTT.

The V gene is TRBV10-1, the J gene TRBJ1-1; D is uncertain. Germline-derived CDR1 and CDR2 are WNHNN and SYGVQD (reference sequence). The CDR3 runs 13 residues. The ends were cut back, 6 bases at V and 6 bases at J, with 14 bases in the middle. The DNA of the CDR3 is TGCGCCAGCAGCTCCCATTCCGCCGCTGAAGCTTTCTTT. Its protein product is CASSSHSAAEAFF.

This sequence joins TRBV5-1 and TRBJ1-5, with 10 nucleotides matching TRBD1. The CDR3 extends over 16 amino acids. Germline V gene sequence: CDR1 SGHRS, CDR2 YFSETQ. V shed 4 bases, J shed 4 bases, and the junction held 8 bases outside the gene matches. In DNA form, the CDR3 reads TGCGCCAGCAGCCGGCTACCGGGACAGGGGAATCAGCCCCAGCATTTT. Its protein product is CASSRLPGQGNQPQHF.

The chain combines TRBV29-1 with TRBJ2-5; TRBD1 aligns across 7 bases. The CDR3 contains 17 residues. Germline V gene lookup returns CDR1 SQVTM and CDR2 ANQGSEA. V trimming: 4 bases; J trimming: 3 bases; junction bases outside the gene matches: 17. CDR3 coding DNA: TGCAGCGTTGGGGTCCCCTCCCCACAGGGGATCAAAGAGACCCAGTACTTC. Translating it yields CSVGVPSPQGIKETQYF.

This chain joins TRBV12-5 and TRBJ1-2; perhaps TRBD1 as D (6 bases). The V and J ends lost 0 bases and 6 bases respectively, with 11 bases between them. The CDR3 length is 14 residues. Germline V gives CDR1 LGHNT, CDR2 FRNRAP. The DNA of the CDR3 is TGTGCTAGTGGTTTGGTACGGGGGGCCAATGGCTACACCTTC. It yields the protein CASGLVRGANGYTF.

In this sample, this clone turned up a few times. The V call is TRBV5-1, the J call TRBJ2-7; D gene ambiguous. Per germline, CDR1 SGHRS and CDR2 YFSETQ. V lost 0 bases, J lost 0 bases, and 7 bases lay in between. This CDR3 contains 14 residues. CDR3 sequence (DNA): TGCGCCAGCAGCTTGGCCGGCAGCTCCTACGAGCAGTACTTC. This gives the protein CASSLAGSSYEQYF. Supplemented by reference TRBV5-1 and TRBJ2-7, the full variable domain reads KAGVTQTPRYLIKTRGQQVTLSCSPISGHRSVSWYQQTPGQGLQFLFEYFSETQRNKGNFPGRFSGRQFSNSRSEMNVSTLELGDSALYLCASSLAGSSYEQYFGPGTRLTVT.

This chain uses TRBV19 with TRBJ2-3; 10 bases are a match to TRBD2. The V gene end was trimmed by 8 bases and the J gene end by 4 bases; junction bases not matched to a gene: 9. This CDR3 is built from 15 residues. Germline values: CDR1 LNHDA, CDR2 SQIVND (reference sequence). The CDR3 spells CASETQRGGSDTQYF. CDR3 sequence (DNA): TGTGCCAGTGAGACCCAGCGGGGGGGCTCAGATACGCAGTATTTT.

This clone was seen just once. V gene TRBV6-5 combines with J gene TRBJ1-1; D is unresolved. CDR3 length equals 12 residues. V was shortened by 7 bases and J by 5 bases, with 11 bases between the two germline ends. Looked up from germline, CDR1 is MNHEY and CDR2 is SVGAGI. The DNA of the CDR3 is TGTGCCAGCACCCTTACGGGGACTGAAGCTTTCTTT. This translates into CASTLTGTEAFF.

J is TRBJ1-3 and V is TRBV14; D uncertain. V was clipped by 1 base and J by 3 bases, with 7 bases between them. Germline V gene data show CDR1 as SGHDN and CDR2 as FVKESK. The CDR3 spans 14 residues. CDR3 DNA sequence: TGTGCCAGCAGCCAAGGACGGGGTGGAAACACCATATATTTT. Translation: CASSQGRGGNTIYF. Filled out from reference TRBV14 and TRBJ1-3, the complete variable domain reads EAGVTQFPSHSVIEKGQTVTLRCDPISGHDNLYWYRRVMGKEIKFLLHFVKESKQDESGMPNNRFLAERTGGTYSTLKVQPAELEDSGVYFCASSQGRGGNTIYFGEGSWLTVV.

V is TRBV3-1 (or the pseudogene TRBV3-2) and J is TRBJ1-1; a possible D gene is TRBD1 (5 bases). Germline assignment: CDR1 LGHDT and CDR2 YNNKEL (reference sequence). The CDR3 consists of 13 residues. Trimming removed 0 bases from V and 6 bases from J, with 8 bases in between. The CDR3 here is CASSQDDRPEAFF. In nucleotides, the CDR3 is TGTGCCAGCAGCCAAGACGACAGACCTGAAGCTTTCTTT.

This clone came up once. The genes are TRBV9 and TRBJ2-1, with a possible D match to TRBD1 (5 bases). Germline V gene lookup returns CDR1 SGDLS and CDR2 YYNGEE. CDR3 size: 13 residues. V shed 0 bases and J shed 9 bases, with 10 bases lying between them. The chain's CDR3 is CASSVGQGSEQFF. The CDR3 DNA sequence: TGTGCCAGCAGCGTAGGCCAGGGTAGTGAGCAGTTCTTC.

V and J are TRBV5-1 and TRBJ2-7; 10 bases line up with TRBD2. Germline lookup yields CDR1 SGHRS and CDR2 YFSETQ. Trimming at V came to 4 bases and at J to 2 bases, leaving 9 bases not matched to a gene. The CDR3 covers 16 residues. This chain's CDR3 is CASSPMTSGLTYEQYF. CDR3 bases: TGCGCCAGCAGCCCTATGACTAGCGGGCTTACCTACGAGCAGTACTTC.

V and J are TRBV3-1 (or the pseudogene TRBV3-2) and TRBJ2-2; D gene uncertain. CDR3 length equals 12 residues. V lost 3 bases, J lost 4 bases, and 3 bases lay in between. In germline, CDR1 is LGHDT, CDR2 YNNKEL (reference sequence). The CDR3 nucleotides read TGTGCCAGCAGCCACCTCACCGGGGAGCTGTTTTTT. Translation gives CASSHLTGELFF.

The chain is built from TRBV6-6 and TRBJ1-2; D is unresolved. Trimming cost V 2 bases and J 8 bases, with 15 bases left between them. CDR3 length: 14 amino acids. Germline CDR1 reads MNHNY; CDR2 reads SVGAGI (reference sequence). In DNA form, the CDR3 reads TGTGCCAGCAGTTACGCGACCGGCTTCGTGGGCTACACCTTC. It is translated as CASSYATGFVGYTF.